This T cell receptor beta chain was obtained from a study of blood T cells in healthy people across ages. Study-level points and caveats: Per-million-T-cell TCR beta diversity fell roughly linearly with age. Naive T cell percentage by flow cytometry tracked strongly with beta diversity.

Concerning this clonotype itself: Its antigen is unidentified.

A second PCR of 7 to 11 cycles used a sample-barcoded 5' primer and a J-beta primer mix. All cDNA molecules were each tagged by a template-switch adaptor with 12 random nucleotides. TCRdb recomputed calls from the 5' RACE reads with MiXCR, one row per CDR3 protein. The data show about 800,000 distinct CDR3 sequences, 55% to 70% seen once. Germline values: CDR1 DFQATT, CDR2 SNEGSKA (reference sequence). The CDR3 extends over 14 amino acids. This clonotype originated in a man aged 25-45 years in good health. The chain couples TRBV20-1 to TRBJ2-5; possible D gene TRBD2, 5 bases. The DNA end lines up better with TRBJ2-7; the J call may be wrong. The source material was blood. In DNA form, the CDR3 reads TGCAGTGCCCCGTGGGCGGGCTCCTCCTACGAGCAGTACTTC. Amino acid sequence: CSAPWAGSSYEQYF.